These T cell receptor beta chains were read from a single sample in a study of CD8+ T cells in alopecia areata. Data came from immunoSEQ multiplex PCR; TCRdb stores just in-frame clones and leaves some out. This sample carries 75,000 to 100,000 clones, approximately 70% of them seen once, and the ten largest clones take around a sixth. The sample in question was CD8+ T cells sorted from blood, obtained between weeks 43 and 45, from a patient treated with tofacitinib. Every receptor here comes from a human donor with alopecia areata. Each CDR3 is given with its conserved first and last residue. The D gene is left open where the match is weak. Clone size, where shown, is once, few, many, or a class for clones that have expanded.

TRBJ2-7	16	TRBD1	.	TRBV27	CASSPSVGQSLYEQYF	TGTGCCAGCAGTCCATCCGTGGGACAGAGTTTGTACGAGCAGTACTTC
TRBJ1-1	12	TRBD1	once	TRBV13	CASSTGGTEAFF	TGTGCCAGCAGTACAGGGGGAACTGAAGCTTTCTTT
TRBJ1-4	15	.	.	TRBV7-2	CASSQTGRVNEKLFF	TGTGCCAGCAGCCAAACCGGACGGGTGAATGAAAAACTGTTTTTT
TRBJ1-1	12	.	.	TRBV6-5	CASSQGGIEAFF	TGTGCCAGCAGTCAAGGGGGAATTGAAGCTTTCTTT
TRBJ2-4	11	TRBD1	few	TRBV30	CALQGANIQYF	TGTGCCTTACAGGGGGCGAACATTCAGTACTTC
TRBJ1-1	13	.	.	TRBV13	CASSLGADTEAFF	TGTGCCAGCAGCTTGGGGGCCGACACTGAAGCTTTCTTT
TRBJ2-1	15	TRBD2	.	TRBV6-5	CASRQGLAGYNEQFF	TGTGCCAGCAGACAGGGACTAGCGGGTTACAATGAGCAGTTCTTC
TRBJ1-1	12	.	few	TRBV7-3	CASSSGGQEAFF	TGTGCCAGCAGCTCGGGAGGCCAGGAAGCTTTCTTT
TRBJ2-3	18	TRBD2	.	TRBV11-2	CASSLALAGALGTDTQYF	TGTGCCAGCAGCTTAGCGCTAGCGGGGGCCCTAGGCACAGATACGCAGTATTTT
TRBJ2-3	13	TRBD1	few	TRBV12-5	CASGTEGPDTQYF	TGTGCTAGCGGGACAGAAGGACCAGATACGCAGTATTTT
TRBJ2-5	14	.	.	TRBV10-2	CASSESGSQETQYF	TGCGCCAGCAGTGAGTCGGGCAGTCAAGAGACCCAGTACTTC
TRBJ2-2	13	.	.	TRBV6-5	CASSPQLGGELFF	TGTGCCAGCAGTCCCCAGCTGGGGGGGGAGCTGTTTTTT
TRBJ1-1	15	TRBD1	.	TRBV4-3	CASSQGTGLAYEAFF	TGCGCCAGCAGCCAAGGGACAGGGCTAGCGTACGAAGCTTTCTTT
TRBJ1-1	14	.	.	TRBV11-2	CASSFGGMNTEAFF	TGTGCCAGCAGCTTCGGGGGGATGAACACTGAAGCTTTCTTT
TRBJ1-1	12	.	.	TRBV30	CAWSWGNTEAFF	TGTGCCTGGAGTTGGGGGAACACTGAAGCTTTCTTT
TRBJ1-1	16	.	few	TRBV4-3	CASSQVLDSMNTEAFF	TGCGCCAGCAGCCAAGTATTAGATTCAATGAACACTGAAGCTTTCTTT
TRBJ1-1	13	.	.	TRBV29-1	CSVRGGNGTEAFF	TGCAGCGTGAGAGGGGGTAATGGCACTGAAGCTTTCTTT
TRBJ1-2	11	.	.	TRBV29-1	CSVGEGYGYTF	TGCAGCGTTGGTGAGGGTTATGGCTACACCTTC
TRBJ2-7	15	.	.	TRBV29-1	CSVEKGRGAAYEQYF	TGCAGCGTTGAAAAAGGGAGAGGGGCAGCCTACGAGCAGTACTTC
TRBJ1-4	14	TRBD1	.	TRBV11-2	CASSAPAGGEKLFF	TGTGCCAGCAGCGCTCCCGCAGGGGGAGAAAAACTGTTTTTT
TRBJ2-7	13	.	few	TRBV29-1	CSVVPGQSYEQYF	TGCAGCGTTGTGCCCGGACAGAGCTACGAGCAGTACTTC
TRBJ1-1	15	TRBD1	.	TRBV5-1	CASSSPGQGNTEAFF	TGCGCCAGCAGCTCTCCGGGACAGGGGAACACTGAAGCTTTCTTT
TRBJ2-7	14	.	.	TRBV30	CAWSPGISSYEQYF	TGTGCCTGGAGTCCCGGGATTTCCTCCTACGAGCAGTACTTC
TRBJ2-7	13	.	.	TRBV10-3	CAISEKGAYEQYF	TGTGCCATCAGTGAAAAGGGGGCCTACGAGCAGTACTTC
TRBJ2-2	16	TRBD2	.	TRBV6-9	CASSPLAGAATGELFF	TGTGCCAGCAGTCCACTAGCGGGGGCGGCCACCGGGGAGCTGTTTTTT
TRBJ2-4	16	.	.	TRBV30	CAWSVLSEASKNIQYF	TGTGCCTGGAGCGTATTGTCCGAGGCCTCCAAAAACATTCAGTACTTC
TRBJ2-7	13	.	.	TRBV5-6	CASRFGGSYEQYF	TGTGCCAGCAGATTTGGGGGCTCCTACGAGCAGTACTTC
TRBJ2-3	15	.	.	TRBV6-6	CASIPGRASTDTQYF	TGTGCCAGCATACCAGGGAGAGCGAGCACAGATACGCAGTATTTT
TRBJ2-7	14	TRBD1	.	TRBV5-4	CASSWGTGLVEQYF	TGTGCCAGCAGCTGGGGGACAGGGTTAGTCGAGCAGTACTTC
TRBJ1-1	13	.	once	TRBV10-2	CASSFRAGTEAFF	TGCGCCAGCAGTTTCCGGGCAGGCACTGAAGCTTTCTTT
TRBJ1-6	14	TRBD1	.	TRBV30	CAWSPGQGAPPLHF	TGTGCCTGGAGCCCGGGACAGGGGGCCCCACCCCTCCACTTT
TRBJ1-1	11	.	.	TRBV27	CASSSAGEAFF	TGTGCCAGCAGTTCCGCGGGGGAGGCTTTCTTT
TRBJ2-1	17	TRBD2	once	TRBV13	CASSSWGGLTSHNEQFF	TGTGCCAGCAGCTCTTGGGGGGGACTAACGTCTCACAATGAGCAGTTCTTC
TRBJ1-1	11	TRBD1	few	TRBV29-1	CSVGTGTEAFF	TGCAGCGTGGGGACAGGCACTGAAGCTTTCTTT
TRBJ2-1	15	.	.	TRBV7-2	CASSLGTQTHNEQFF	TGTGCCAGCAGCTTGGGGACCCAGACGCACAATGAGCAGTTCTTC